Each of the 5 T cell receptor beta chains below was sequenced from the same sample in a study of blood T cell repertoires in COVID-19. Some clones are missing from TCRdb's copy, which holds only in-frame ones; the method was immunoSEQ multiplex PCR. The sample gives under 250,000 clones, approximately 91% of which show up once; approximately 0.8% is in the top ten. The sample taken for sequencing was peripheral blood. These receptors were taken from a man under 40 with COVID-19, enrolled during active disease.

The V call is TRBV2, the J call TRBJ1-1; the D is unclear. The CDR3 runs to 14 residues. Trimming took off 4 bases at V and 1 base at J, with 10 bases between the two ends. The germline CDR1 and CDR2 sequences are SNHLY and FYNNEI. The CDR3 bases are TGTGCCAGCAGTGTTAGCCAGAGGAACACTGAAGCTTTCTTT. It codes for CASSVSQRNTEAFF.

The table lists this clone with a count of one. This chain uses TRBV19 with TRBJ1-1; 7 bases align to TRBD1. The ends lost 4 bases at V and 1 base at J; junction bases unmatched: 9. This CDR3 is 16 amino acids long. Germline V lookup: CDR1 LNHDA, CDR2 SQIVND (reference sequence). The CDR3 sequence: CASSTGGIEWNTEAFF. The CDR3 coding sequence is TGTGCCAGTAGTACAGGGGGAATTGAATGGAACACTGAAGCTTTCTTT.

CDR3 sequence: CASSLTGNQPQHF. CDR3 nucleotide sequence: TGTGCCAGCAGCTTGACCGGGAATCAGCCCCAGCATTTT. V usage is TRBV5-6 and J usage is TRBJ1-5; no firm D call. This CDR3 is 13 amino acids long. The ends were cut back, 1 base at V and 4 bases at J, with 6 bases in the middle. CDR1 and CDR2 (germline): SGHDT, YYEEEE.

This chain links TRBV10-3 with TRBJ1-1; 8 bases line up with TRBD1. The V segment lost 7 bases and the J segment 4 bases; nucleotides outside the gene matches: 8. The CDR3 is 14 amino acids. From germline, CDR1 is ENHRY and CDR2 SYGVKD. The CDR3: CAITGQGSGTEAFF. The CDR3 region has the DNA TGTGCCATCACCGGACAGGGCTCGGGCACTGAAGCTTTCTTT.

V usage is TRBV7-9 and J usage is TRBJ1-3; 10 bases match TRBD1. This CDR3 spans 17 amino acids. The V and J ends lost 4 bases and 4 bases, in that order; junction bases with no gene match: 10. Looked up from germline, CDR1 is SEHNR and CDR2 is FQNEAQ (reference sequence). The CDR3 nucleotides are TGTGCCAGCAGCTCGGTGACCGGGACAGGGGACGGAAACACCATATATTTT. Translating it yields CASSSVTGTGDGNTIYF.